A selection of T cell receptor beta chains follows, all from one sample in a study of blood T cell repertoires in COVID-19. Some clones are missing from TCRdb's copy, which holds only in-frame ones; the method was immunoSEQ multiplex PCR. The sample consists of around 140,000 clones, around 81% of them appearing once. Sequenced: peripheral blood. The origin of the receptors is a woman in her sixties or seventies with active or convalescent COVID-19. Each CDR3 is given without its conserved first and last residue. The order of the fields is J gene, V gene, CDR3 protein.

TRBJ2-3	TRBV10-3	AISASGNTDTQY
TRBJ2-3	TRBV6-4	ASSSGLAGGADTQY
TRBJ2-1	TRBV27	ASSPTLDRAYNEQF
TRBJ1-5	TRBV28	ASSFQQAGNQPQH
TRBJ2-5	TRBV9	ASSPGGLAGGTETQY
TRBJ1-5	TRBV10-3	AIRGQSNQPQH
TRBJ1-2	TRBV18	ASSPGEQGNGYT
TRBJ2-3	TRBV9	ASSPSRLAGGLDTQY
TRBJ1-6	TRBV10-2	ASSESALAPLH
TRBJ2-2	TRBV11-2	ASSFRSAGRNTGELF
TRBJ2-1	TRBV10-2	ASSRQGRARYNEQF
TRBJ2-3	TRBV20-1	SARDGRAQY
TRBJ2-5	TRBV6-2/TRBV6-3	ASNPVGTSEETQY
TRBJ2-5	TRBV7-2	ASSLIEDRAQTQY
TRBJ1-2	TRBV29-1	SVEDLPGYGYT
TRBJ2-5	TRBV24-1	ATSDPRTGQETQY
TRBJ2-2	TRBV5-1	ASRLRDGTGELF
TRBJ1-5	TRBV10-3	AISPTQAVSPQH
TRBJ2-2	TRBV5-4	ASSRIAGVNTGELF
TRBJ2-3	TRBV5-1	ASSWLPASGGLDTQY
TRBJ2-5	TRBV13	ASTHRAGEKTQY
TRBJ2-1	TRBV5-1	ASSLNPASNEQF
TRBJ1-5	TRBV21-1	ASSNPAPWAGANQPQH
TRBJ1-1	TRBV9	ASSVVGGGRETEAF
TRBJ1-2	TRBV5-1	ASSVRTGGADYGYT
TRBJ1-1	TRBV7-2	ASSTRLVNTEAF
TRBJ2-3	TRBV7-9	ASSVQGLLTDTQY
TRBJ1-6	TRBV18	ASSPAGTGPNSPLH
TRBJ2-1	TRBV6-5	ASSLDRDNEQF
TRBJ2-5	TRBV3-1/TRBV3-2	ASSQDGGETQY
TRBJ2-7	TRBV12-1	ASSDRRDRGLNEQY
TRBJ2-3	TRBV5-1	ASSGGGAIADTQY
TRBJ2-7	TRBV5-6	ASSNGLEIYEQY
TRBJ2-7	TRBV15	ATSRGQGNDEQY
TRBJ2-7	TRBV28	ASSITTSGSPEQY
TRBJ2-7	TRBV5-5	ASSLQGGHTAREQY
TRBJ2-7	TRBV4-2	ASSAAGASYEQY
TRBJ1-6	TRBV30	ALSSYNSPLH
TRBJ2-5	TRBV5-4	ASSFGTSDQETQY
TRBJ1-1	TRBV29-1	SVEEPGLTTEAF
TRBJ2-1	TRBV7-3	ASSPGPYNEQF